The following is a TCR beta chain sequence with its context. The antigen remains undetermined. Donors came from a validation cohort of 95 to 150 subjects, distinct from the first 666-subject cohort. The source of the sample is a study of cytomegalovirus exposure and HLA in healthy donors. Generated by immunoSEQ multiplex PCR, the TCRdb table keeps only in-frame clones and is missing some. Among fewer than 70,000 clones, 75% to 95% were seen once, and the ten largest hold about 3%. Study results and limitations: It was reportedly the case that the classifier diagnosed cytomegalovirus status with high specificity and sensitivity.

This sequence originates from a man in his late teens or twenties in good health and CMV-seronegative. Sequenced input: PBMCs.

The CDR3 coding sequence is TGCGCCAGCAGCCGGGTCCACACCGGGACAGGTAGCACAGATACGCAGTATTTT. Its translation is CASSRVHTGTGSTDTQYF. The gene calls are TRBV4-1 and TRBJ2-3, with 8 positions matching TRBD1. Germline lookup yields CDR1 MGHRA and CDR2 YSYEKL. This CDR3 is built from 18 residues. Losses at the gene ends were 4 bases for V and 0 bases for J; bases not matched to a gene: 12.